Listed here are 3 T cell receptor beta chains from one sample, sequenced in a study of CD8+CD57+ T cells in acquired aplastic anemia. Sequenced patients had shown CD8+CD57+ cell expansion by flow cytometry. TCR beta VDJ and CDR3 profiling used genomic DNA as template. One entry per CDR3 protein results from TCRdb running MiXCR on the reads. This sample yields around 50,000 distinct CDR3 sequences, of which approximately 50% are seen a single time; 16% belongs to the top ten. Sequencing was done on a sample of sorted CD4+, CD8+, or CD8+CD57+ T cells (not recorded which) from PBMCs. The source is a human donor with aplastic anemia.

This clonotype was observed once. This chain uses TRBV7-2 with TRBJ1-6; D is unclear. The CDR3 extends over 12 amino acids. The germline V and J ends were trimmed by 1 base and 14 bases, with 9 bases remaining between them. Germline-derived CDR1 and CDR2 are SGHTA and FQGNSA. CDR3 DNA: TGTGCCAGCAGCTTAGGGGGAGAATCCCTCCACTTT. Its protein is CASSLGGESLHF.

The J gene is TRBJ2-7, the V gene TRBV2; 10 bases fit TRBD1. The germline CDR1 and CDR2 sequences are SNHLY and FYNNEI. Trimming removed 8 bases from V and 6 bases from J; junction bases left unmatched: 13. The CDR3 has 15 amino acids. As DNA, the CDR3 is TGTGCCAGCCGTACCGGGACAGGGGTTTTGAGCGAGCAGTACTTC. Translated: CASRTGTGVLSEQYF. The full variable domain, with the rest looked up from reference TRBV2 and TRBJ2-7, is EPEVTQTPSHQVTQMGQEVILRCVPISNHLYFYWYRQILGQKVEFLVSFYNNEISEKSEIFDDQFSVERPDGSNFTLKIRSTKLEDSAMYFCASRTGTGVLSEQYFGPGTRLTVT.

This clonotype was seen just once. This rearrangement joins TRBV7-6 to TRBJ1-5; no firm D call. The CDR3 extends over 13 amino acids. Germline lookup yields CDR1 SGHVS and CDR2 FNYEAQ. V was pared by 5 bases and J by 0 bases, with 5 bases between. The CDR3 protein is CASSTFSNQPQHF. Written as DNA, the CDR3 is TGTGCCAGCAGCACCTTTAGCAATCAGCCCCAGCATTTT.